These 9 T cell receptor beta chains originate from one sample sequenced in a study of blood T cell repertoires in COVID-19. The data were produced by immunoSEQ multiplex PCR, yet TCRdb's version contains in-frame clones alone and is incomplete. The data show about 220,000 clones, around three quarters seen once. Sample: peripheral blood. The receptors derive from a woman aged 70-85 years with acute or convalescent COVID-19.

The V and J genes are TRBV9 and TRBJ2-7, with D maybe TRBD1 (6 bases). V was cut by 0 bases and J by 4 bases, with 14 bases left in between. The V gene's germline CDR1 is SGDLS and CDR2 YYNGEE. The CDR3 is 15 amino acids. In nucleotides, the CDR3 is TGTGCCAGCAGCGTAGCTCATGGACAGCAATACGAGCAGTACTTC. The encoded protein is CASSVAHGQQYEQYF. Looking up the rest from reference TRBV9 and TRBJ2-7 gives the full variable domain: DSGVTQTPKHLITATGQRVTLRCSPRSGDLSVYWYQQSLDQGLQFLIQYYNGEERAKGNILERFSAQQFPDLHSELNLSSLELGDSALYFCASSVAHGQQYEQYFGPGTRLTVT.

This clone was counted a single time. The genes are TRBV19 and TRBJ2-5, with 14 nucleotides matching TRBD2. CDR3 length equals 17 residues. Per germline, CDR1 LNHDA and CDR2 SQIVND (reference sequence). V dropped 5 bases and J dropped 1; count of bases not matched to a gene: 6. Here the CDR3 reads CASSVGLAGGVQETQYF. CDR3 sequence (DNA): TGTGCCAGTAGTGTCGGACTAGCGGGGGGTGTCCAAGAGACCCAGTACTTC.

This chain connects TRBV5-1 to TRBJ2-5, with 9 positions matching TRBD2. The germline V gene encodes CDR1 SGHRS and CDR2 YFSETQ. This CDR3 has 15 residues. V shed 7 bases, J shed 5 bases, and the junction held 12 bases outside the gene matches. The CDR3 loop reads CASSALPGTSETQYF. The DNA for the CDR3 is TGCGCCAGCTCAGCTCTGCCGGGGACTAGCGAGACCCAGTACTTC. The entire variable domain, with the rest obtained from reference TRBV5-1 and TRBJ2-5, is as follows: KAGVTQTPRYLIKTRGQQVTLSCSPISGHRSVSWYQQTPGQGLQFLFEYFSETQRNKGNFPGRFSGRQFSNSRSEMNVSTLELGDSALYLCASSALPGTSETQYFGPGTRLLVL.

The chain combines TRBV7-8 with TRBJ2-2, with 9 bases matching TRBD1. The CDR3 length is 17 residues. Germline CDR1 and CDR2: SGHVS and FQNEAQ. After removal of 1 base from V and 5 bases from J, the junction contained 8 bases not matched to a gene. The chain's CDR3 is CASSLGDRVGLTGELFF. The CDR3 region has the DNA TGTGCCAGCAGCTTAGGGGACAGGGTAGGGTTGACCGGGGAGCTGTTTTTT.

V gene TRBV10-1 combines with J gene TRBJ1-5; 9 bases map to TRBD1. CDR3 length: 17 residues. J lost 4 bases, V lost 5 bases, and 12 bases had no gene match. Looked up from germline, CDR1 is WNHNN and CDR2 is SYGVQD (reference sequence). Here the CDR3 DNA reads TGCGCCAGCAGTCGACAAGAAGGACAGGGGCGAAATCAGCCCCAGCATTTT. It codes for CASSRQEGQGRNQPQHF.

This chain joins TRBV10-3 and TRBJ1-3; D might be TRBD1 (6 bases). This CDR3 has 15 residues. V shed 2 bases and J shed 5 bases, with 13 bases lying between them. Per the germline V gene, CDR1 is ENHRY and CDR2 is SYGVKD. CDR3 loop: CAISEAGESRNTIYF. CDR3 sequence (DNA): TGTGCCATCAGTGAGGCAGGGGAGAGTAGAAACACCATATATTTT.

This chain uses TRBV7-3 with TRBJ2-1; 10 bases are a match to TRBD1. J was trimmed by 6 bases and V by 4 bases; bases with no gene match: 6. Germline V lookup: CDR1 SGHTA, CDR2 FQGTGA. This CDR3 comprises 15 residues. The CDR3 protein is CASSSARTGGNEQFF. The CDR3 nucleotides read TGTGCCAGCAGCTCGGCCAGGACAGGGGGCAATGAGCAGTTCTTC.

This clone came up many times. This chain connects TRBV4-1 to TRBJ2-7, with D possibly TRBD1 on 6 matching bases. The ends were cut back, 2 bases at V and 3 bases at J, with 8 bases in the middle. Germline lookup yields CDR1 MGHRA and CDR2 YSYEKL. CDR3 size: 13 residues. CDR3 sequence reads: CASSQIQGYEQYF. The DNA of the CDR3 is TGCGCCAGCAGCCAAATACAGGGCTACGAGCAGTACTTC.

The chain employs TRBV5-1 and TRBJ2-7, with unresolved D. Germline CDR1 and CDR2: SGHRS and YFSETQ. Trimming cost V 0 bases and J 0 bases, with 10 bases left between them. The length of the CDR3 is 15 residues. CDR3 protein: CASSLAGSSSYEQYF. The CDR3 DNA reads TGCGCCAGCAGCTTGGCCGGGTCCAGCTCCTACGAGCAGTACTTC.